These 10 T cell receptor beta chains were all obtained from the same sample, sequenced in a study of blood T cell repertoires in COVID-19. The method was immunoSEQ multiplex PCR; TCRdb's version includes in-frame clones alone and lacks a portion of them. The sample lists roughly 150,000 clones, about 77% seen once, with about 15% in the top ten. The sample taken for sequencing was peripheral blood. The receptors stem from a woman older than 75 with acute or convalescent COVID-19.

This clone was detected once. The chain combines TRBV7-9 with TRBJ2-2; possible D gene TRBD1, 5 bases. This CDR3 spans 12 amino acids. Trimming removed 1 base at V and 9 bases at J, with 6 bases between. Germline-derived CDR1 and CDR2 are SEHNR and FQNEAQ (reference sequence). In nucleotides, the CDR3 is TGTGCCAGCAGCTTAGGGGGCCGGGAGCTGTTTTTT. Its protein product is CASSLGGRELFF. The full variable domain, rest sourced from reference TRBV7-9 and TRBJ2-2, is DTGVSQNPRHKITKRGQNVTFRCDPISEHNRLYWYRQTLGQGPEFLTYFQNEAQLEKSRLLSDRFSAERPKGSFSTLEIQRTEQGDSAMYLCASSLGGRELFFGEGSRLTVL.

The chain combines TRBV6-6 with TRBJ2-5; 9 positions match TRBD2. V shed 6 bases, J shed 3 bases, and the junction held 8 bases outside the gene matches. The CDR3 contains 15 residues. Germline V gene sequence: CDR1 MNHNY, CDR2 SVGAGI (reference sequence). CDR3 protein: CASSDSSSGKETQYF. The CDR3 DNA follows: TGTGCCAGCAGCGACTCTTCTAGCGGGAAAGAGACCCAGTACTTC.

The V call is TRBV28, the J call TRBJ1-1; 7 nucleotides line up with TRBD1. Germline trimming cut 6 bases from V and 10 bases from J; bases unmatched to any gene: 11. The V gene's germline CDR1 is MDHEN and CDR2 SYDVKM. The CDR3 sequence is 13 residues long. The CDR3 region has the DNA TGTGCCAGCAGACTGACAGGGTTAGGCCGAGCTTTCTTT. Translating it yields CASRLTGLGRAFF. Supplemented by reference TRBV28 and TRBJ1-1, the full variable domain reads DVKVTQSSRYLVKRTGEKVFLECVQDMDHENMFWYRQDPGLGLRLIYFSYDVKMKEKGDIPEGYSVSREKKERFSLILESASTNQTSMYLCASRLTGLGRAFFGQGTRLTVV.

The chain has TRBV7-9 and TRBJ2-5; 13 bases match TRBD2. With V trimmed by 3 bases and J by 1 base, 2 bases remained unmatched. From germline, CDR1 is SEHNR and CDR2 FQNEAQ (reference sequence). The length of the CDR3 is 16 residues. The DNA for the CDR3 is TGTGCCAGCAGCTTGGGACTAGCGGGATTCCAAGAGACCCAGTACTTC. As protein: CASSLGLAGFQETQYF.

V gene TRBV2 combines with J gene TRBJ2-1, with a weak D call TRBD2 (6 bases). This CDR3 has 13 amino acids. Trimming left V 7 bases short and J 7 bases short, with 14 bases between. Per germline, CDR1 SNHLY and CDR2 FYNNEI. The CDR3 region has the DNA TGTGCCAGCACGACGGGGGTATGGAATGAGCAGTTCTTC. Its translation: CASTTGVWNEQFF. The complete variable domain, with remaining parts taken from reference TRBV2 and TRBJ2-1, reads EPEVTQTPSHQVTQMGQEVILRCVPISNHLYFYWYRQILGQKVEFLVSFYNNEISEKSEIFDDQFSVERPDGSNFTLKIRSTKLEDSAMYFCASTTGVWNEQFFGPGTRLTVL.

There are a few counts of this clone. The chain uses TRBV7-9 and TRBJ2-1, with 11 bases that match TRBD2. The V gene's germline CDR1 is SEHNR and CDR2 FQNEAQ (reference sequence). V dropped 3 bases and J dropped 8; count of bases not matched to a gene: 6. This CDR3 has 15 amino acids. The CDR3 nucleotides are TGTGCCAGCAGCTTTAGCGGGAGGGGTGGGGATGAGCAGTTCTTC. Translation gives CASSFSGRGGDEQFF.

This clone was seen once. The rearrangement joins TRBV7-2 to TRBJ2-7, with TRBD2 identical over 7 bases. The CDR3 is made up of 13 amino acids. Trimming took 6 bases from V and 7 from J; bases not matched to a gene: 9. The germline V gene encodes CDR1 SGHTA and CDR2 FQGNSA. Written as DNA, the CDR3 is TGTGCCAGCAGGGGGACTACCTCGGGAGAGCAGTACTTC. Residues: CASRGTTSGEQYF.

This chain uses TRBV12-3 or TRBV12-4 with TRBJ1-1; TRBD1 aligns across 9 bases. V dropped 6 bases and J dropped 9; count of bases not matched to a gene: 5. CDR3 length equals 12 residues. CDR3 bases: TGTGCCAGCAGGAGGGACAGGGCTAAAGCTTTCTTT. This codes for CASRRDRAKAFF.

The CDR3 DNA is TGTGCCAGCAGCAGTGGCACACCCCTCCACTTT. It translates to CASSSGTPLHF. This sequence joins TRBV25-1 and TRBJ1-6; D call uncertain. Germline CDR1 reads MGHDK; CDR2 reads SYGVNS. CDR3 length: 11 residues. The V end was cut by 6 bases, the J end by 11 bases, with 8 bases between.

The CDR3 nucleotides are TGTGCCAGCAGTTGGGCCAGCACAGATACGCAGTATTTT. It encodes CASSWASTDTQYF. This rearrangement joins TRBV28 to TRBJ2-3; no clear D. V was shortened by 4 bases and J by 0 bases, with 5 bases between the two germline ends. This CDR3 is built from 13 residues. Germline CDR1 MDHEN, CDR2 SYDVKM.